This T cell receptor beta chain was recorded in a study of blood T cell repertoires in COVID-19. V lost 5 bases and J 7 bases, leaving 9 bases between the germline ends. The CDR3 spans 11 residues. Germline CDR1 reads SGHVS; CDR2 reads FNYEAQ. As handled by the study authors: Reference gene primer amplification gave estimated nucleated cell counts. Assay used: immunoSEQ multiplex PCR; TCRdb lists only in-frame clones, some missing. V and J calls plus clone size are reproduced from that table; the DNA served to infer D and trimming. Of over 60,000 clones listed, about nine tenths are singletons. The chain employs TRBV7-6 and TRBJ2-7; D remains unclear. Source material: peripheral blood. This TCR was recovered from a woman of 80 years or more with active or convalescent COVID-19. CDR3 amino acids: CASSRFSEQYF. The DNA for the CDR3 is TGTGCCAGCAGCCGTTTTTCGGAGCAGTACTTC. The entire variable domain, with the rest obtained from reference TRBV7-6 and TRBJ2-7, is as follows: GAGVSQSPRYKVTKRGQDVALRCDPISGHVSLYWYRQALGQGPEFLTYFNYEAQQDKSGLPNDRFSAERPEGSISTLTIQRTEQRDSAMYRCASSRFSEQYFGPGTRLTVT.